Listed below are T cell receptor beta chains from one sample, sequenced in a study of beta chain features in type 1 diabetes. Data came from immunoSEQ multiplex PCR; TCRdb stores just in-frame clones and leaves some out. The sample comprises 600,000 to 700,000 clones, around 12% of which are singletons, and around 0.12% rests with the top ten. The material sequenced was naive CD4+ T cells from blood. Every receptor here comes from a young man with type 1 diabetes. Each CDR3 is given with its conserved first and last residue. The D gene is left open where the match is weak. Not all rows give a size; the values are once, few, many and, for expanded clones, a class.

few	TRBV2	TRBJ2-7	TRBD1	TGTGCCAGCAGCATGGGACAGGGAAACTCCTACGAGCAGTACTTC	CASSMGQGNSYEQYF
-	TRBV6-5	TRBJ2-7	-	TGTGCCAGCAAGGGAGATATTTACGAGCAGTACTTC	CASKGDIYEQYF
-	TRBV5-6	TRBJ1-6	-	TGTGCCAGCAGCTTGAGGTCGAACGAGAAGAATTCACCCCTCCACTTT	CASSLRSNEKNSPLHF
few	TRBV5-6	TRBJ2-1	TRBD2	TGTGCCAGCAGCTTGGATCGAGCGGGGACCCATGAGCAGTTCTTC	CASSLDRAGTHEQFF
-	TRBV9	TRBJ1-3	-	TGTGCCAGCAGCGCCATTGGAAACACCATATATTTT	CASSAIGNTIYF
few	TRBV14	TRBJ2-3	-	TGTGCCAGCAGCCAAGTATGGGCAAACACAGATACGCAGTATTTT	CASSQVWANTDTQYF
few	TRBV9	TRBJ2-5	-	TGTGCCAGCAGCGTAACAGCTGACCAAGAGACCCAGTACTTC	CASSVTADQETQYF
few	TRBV6-1	TRBJ1-2	-	TGTGCCAGCACCCCCGAGCACTCGACCGGGGGCTACACCTTC	CASTPEHSTGGYTF
-	TRBV30	TRBJ1-5	TRBD1	TGTGCCTGGAGGACCCAGGGGGTGGGCAATCAGCCCCAGCATTTT	CAWRTQGVGNQPQHF
few	TRBV19	TRBJ1-2	TRBD1	TGTGCCAGTACTACCCCCGGGACAGTAATGGGTGGCTACACCTTC	CASTTPGTVMGGYTF
-	TRBV25-1	TRBJ1-2	-	TGTGCCAGCAGTGAACCGATCGGATCTAACTATGGCTACACCTTC	CASSEPIGSNYGYTF
few	TRBV7-2	TRBJ1-1	-	TGTGCCAGTAAAAATGAGTTGAACACTGAAGCTTTCTTT	CASKNELNTEAFF
-	TRBV14	TRBJ2-7	-	TGTGCCAGCAGCCAAGGACTAGAAGGTACCTACGAGCAGTACTTC	CASSQGLEGTYEQYF
few	TRBV7-9	TRBJ2-3	-	TGTGCCAGCAGCCACACGGGACTCACTGGCACAGATACGCAGTATTTT	CASSHTGLTGTDTQYF
-	TRBV6-5	TRBJ1-4	-	TGTGCCAGCAGCCGACGGACAACTAATGAAAAACTGTTTTTT	CASSRRTTNEKLFF
few	TRBV7-2	TRBJ1-2	-	TGTGCCAGCAGCTTTGAGGTCAGCTATGGCTACACCTTC	CASSFEVSYGYTF
-	TRBV29-1	TRBJ1-1	-	TGCAGCGCTGGGACCTTGAAAGGAGCAGCTTTCTTT	CSAGTLKGAAFF
few	TRBV7-2	TRBJ1-5	-	TGTGCCAGCAGCCCAGGGATTAATCAGCCCCAGCATTTT	CASSPGINQPQHF
-	TRBV4-3	TRBJ1-6	-	TGCGCCAGCAGCCAAGAAGCAGGGAGGCAGGCTTCACCCCTCCACTTT	CASSQEAGRQASPLHF
few	TRBV5-1	TRBJ1-2	-	TGCGCCAGCAGCTTGGGACAGATCTATGGCTACACCTTC	CASSLGQIYGYTF
few	TRBV6-6	TRBJ2-7	TRBD1	TGTGCCAGCAAAATGGACAGGAAAACCTACGAGCAGTACTTC	CASKMDRKTYEQYF
-	TRBV7-2	TRBJ2-6	-	TGTGCCAGCACCCGACGCTCTGGGGCCAACGTCCTGACTTTC	CASTRRSGANVLTF
-	TRBV19	TRBJ1-5	-	TGTGCCAGTAGTATACAGGGGCGCGAACGGCAGCCCCAGCATTTT	CASSIQGRERQPQHF
-	TRBV9	TRBJ1-3	TRBD1	TGTGCCAGCAGCCCCCGGGACAGGGGGTCCGGAAACACCATATATTTT	CASSPRDRGSGNTIYF
-	TRBV7-2	TRBJ2-5	-	TGTGCCAGCAGCCCTTCGAGGGAGACCCAGTACTTC	CASSPSRETQYF
-	TRBV5-1	TRBJ2-5	TRBD2	TGCGCCAGCAGCCCCCCCCCTGCAGCGGGGGGAGAGACCCAGTACTTC	CASSPPPAAGGETQYF
-	TRBV5-1	TRBJ1-1	TRBD1	TGCGCCAGCAGCTTGTCGACAGGGTGGGACACTGAAGCTTTCTTT	CASSLSTGWDTEAFF
-	TRBV29-1	TRBJ2-4	TRBD1	TGCAGCGCCCTGGGACAGGGTCGGGGAAACATTCAGTACTTC	CSALGQGRGNIQYF
-	TRBV10-3	TRBJ1-2	TRBD1	TGTGCCATCAGTGAGTGGGACAGGACTGCGTACTATGGCTACACCTTC	CAISEWDRTAYYGYTF
-	TRBV9	TRBJ1-1	-	TGTGCCAGCAGCCCCCGATGGGGAGGGGATACTGAAGCTTTCTTT	CASSPRWGGDTEAFF
-	TRBV5-1	TRBJ2-3	-	TGCGCCAGCAGCGCCGACCCGGCACCGAACACAGATACGCAGTATTTT	CASSADPAPNTDTQYF
-	TRBV29-1	TRBJ1-4	-	TGCAGCGCAATCCGGGGTCAACATGAAAAACTGTTTTTT	CSAIRGQHEKLFF
-	TRBV11-3	TRBJ2-3	-	TGTGCCAGCAGCCTCGAATCAGATACGCAGTATTTT	CASSLESDTQYF
few	TRBV9	TRBJ1-6	TRBD1	TGTGCCAGCAGCGTAGCACAGGGGGCATCGGGTTCACCCCTCCACTTT	CASSVAQGASGSPLHF
once	TRBV10-3	TRBJ1-2	-	TGTGCCATCAGTGAGCCAGGACATATTTACACCTTC	CAISEPGHIYTF
-	TRBV6-5	TRBJ1-1	TRBD1	TGTGCCAGCAGTTACGGTGGAGGGGGCGAAGACACTGAAGCTTTCTTT	CASSYGGGGEDTEAFF
few	TRBV9	TRBJ2-2	TRBD2	TGTGCCAGCAGCGCCTCGGGACTAGCGAACACCGGGGAGCTGTTTTTT	CASSASGLANTGELFF
-	TRBV30	TRBJ2-6	-	TGTGCCTGGGAACCGCAGGAAACACCCTCTGGGGCCAACGTCCTGACTTTC	CAWEPQETPSGANVLTF
-	TRBV5-4	TRBJ2-1	TRBD2	TGTGCCAGCAGCTTGGTAGGGGGACTAGCGGGGCGGTATAATGAGCAGTTCTTC	CASSLVGGLAGRYNEQFF
few	TRBV5-6	TRBJ2-7	TRBD1	TGTGCCAGCAGCTTGGGGCAGGGGGCGCGGGAGCAGTACTTC	CASSLGQGAREQYF
few	TRBV12-5	TRBJ2-1	-	TGTGCTAGTGGTTTGGTAACAGGGAGCTCCTACAATGAGCAGTTCTTC	CASGLVTGSSYNEQFF
few	TRBV4-2	TRBJ2-1	TRBD1	TGTGCCAGCAGCCAATACGACAGGGGTGGGATAGTAGTTCTGTTCTTC	CASSQYDRGGIVVLFF
-	TRBV4-3	TRBJ1-2	-	TGCGCCAGCAGCCAAGAAGTCGTGTTTGGGCTTAGGGGCTATGGCTACACCTTC	CASSQEVVFGLRGYGYTF
-	TRBV21-1	TRBJ2-5	-	TGTGCCAGCAGCAAAGCGCAACAGCCCGCCTCTCGGACCCAGTACTTC	CASSKAQQPASRTQYF
-	TRBV19	TRBJ2-4	TRBD1	TGTGCCAGTAGCGACAGGGGGATAATCGAAAACATTCAGTACTTC	CASSDRGIIENIQYF
-	TRBV19	TRBJ1-5	-	TGTGCCAGTAGTACGTCAGTCAATCAGCCCCAGCATTTT	CASSTSVNQPQHF
-	TRBV6-1	TRBJ1-4	TRBD1	TGTGCCAGCAGAGATCCGGGACAGGGGAATGAAAAACTGTTTTTT	CASRDPGQGNEKLFF
-	TRBV7-2	TRBJ2-3	-	TGTGCCAGCAGCTTCGCTGGAGGCACAGATACGCAGTATTTT	CASSFAGGTDTQYF
-	TRBV7-9	TRBJ1-2	-	TGTGCCAGCAGCTTATCAGGGACTGGCTACACCTTC	CASSLSGTGYTF
few	TRBV7-9	TRBJ2-5	-	TGTGCCAGCAGGATCGGGGGACCCCAAGAGACCCAGTACTTC	CASRIGGPQETQYF
few	TRBV4-3	TRBJ2-7	-	TGCGCCAGCAGCCAAGATAAGGGAACCTACGAGCAGTACTTC	CASSQDKGTYEQYF
few	TRBV9	TRBJ2-3	TRBD2	TGTGCCAGCAGAGAAGCGGGGGGGACCACAGATACGCAGTATTTT	CASREAGGTTDTQYF
few	TRBV27	TRBJ1-2	-	TGTGCCAGCAGTTCAGGCAGACGTGGCTACACCTTC	CASSSGRRGYTF